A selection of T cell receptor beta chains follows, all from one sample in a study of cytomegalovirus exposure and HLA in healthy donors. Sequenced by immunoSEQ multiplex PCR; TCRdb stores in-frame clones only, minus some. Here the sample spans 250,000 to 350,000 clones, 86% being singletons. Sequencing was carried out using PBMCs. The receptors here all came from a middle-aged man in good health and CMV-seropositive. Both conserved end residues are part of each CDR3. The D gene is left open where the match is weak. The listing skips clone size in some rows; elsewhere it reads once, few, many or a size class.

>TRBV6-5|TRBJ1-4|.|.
CASRSSGFANEKLFF
TGTGCCAGCAGATCCTCAGGGTTTGCTAATGAAAAACTGTTTTTT
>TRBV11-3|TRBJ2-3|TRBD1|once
CASSVQGDTQYF
TGTGCCAGCAGCGTACAGGGGGATACGCAGTATTTT
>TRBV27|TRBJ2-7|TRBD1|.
CASSFSGQGPYEQYF
TGTGCCAGCAGTTTTTCGGGACAGGGACCCTACGAGCAGTACTTC
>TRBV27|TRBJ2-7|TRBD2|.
CASSQGLAVYEQYF
TGTGCCAGCAGTCAGGGACTAGCGGTCTACGAGCAGTACTTC
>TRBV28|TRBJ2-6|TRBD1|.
CASSPGTGRVTGANVLTF
TGTGCCAGCAGTCCGGGGACAGGGAGGGTGACTGGGGCCAACGTCCTGACTTTC
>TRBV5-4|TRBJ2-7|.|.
CASSKNLAPEQYF
TGTGCCAGCAGCAAGAACCTAGCGCCCGAGCAGTACTTC
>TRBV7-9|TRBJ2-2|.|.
CSSSPGAGELFF
TGTTCCAGCAGCCCGGGTGCCGGGGAGCTGTTTTTT
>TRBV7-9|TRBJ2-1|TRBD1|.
CSSSPPPRDRVSYNEQFF
TGTTCCAGCAGCCCGCCGCCTCGGGACAGGGTGTCCTACAATGAGCAGTTCTTC
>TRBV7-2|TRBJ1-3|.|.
CASSFELVGTIYF
TGTGCCAGCAGCTTCGAACTGGTCGGCACCATATATTTT
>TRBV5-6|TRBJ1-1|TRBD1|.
CASSKTGGTEAFF
TGTGCCAGCAGCAAGACAGGGGGCACTGAAGCTTTCTTT
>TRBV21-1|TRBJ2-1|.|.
CASSKGRGTSGRDPYNEQFF
TGTGCCAGCAGCAAAGGGCGGGGGACTAGCGGGAGGGACCCCTACAATGAGCAGTTCTTC
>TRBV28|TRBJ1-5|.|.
CASSADQPQHF
TGTGCCAGCAGCGCAGATCAGCCCCAGCATTTT
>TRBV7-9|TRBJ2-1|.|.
CSSSRIDNEQFF
TGTTCCAGCAGCAGAATAGACAATGAGCAGTTCTTC
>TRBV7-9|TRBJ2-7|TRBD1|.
CASSSGWTGGENEQYF
TGTGCCAGCAGCTCGGGGTGGACAGGGGGCGAGAACGAGCAGTACTTC
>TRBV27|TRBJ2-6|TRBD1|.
CASSSEASGQGISGANVLTF
TGTGCCAGCAGTTCGGAGGCCTCGGGACAGGGGATATCTGGGGCCAACGTCCTGACTTTC
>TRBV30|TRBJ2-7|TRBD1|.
CACQPQGAEQYF
TGTGCCTGTCAACCACAGGGGGCCGAGCAGTACTTC
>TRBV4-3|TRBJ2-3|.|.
CASSLQASWTDTQYF
TGCGCCAGCAGCCTACAGGCCTCTTGGACAGATACGCAGTATTTT
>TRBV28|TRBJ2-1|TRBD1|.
CASSPTGGSYNEQFF
TGTGCCAGCAGTCCGACAGGGGGCTCCTACAATGAGCAGTTCTTC
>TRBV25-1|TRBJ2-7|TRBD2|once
CASRVAGAYEQYF
TGTGCCAGCAGAGTAGCGGGAGCCTACGAGCAGTACTTC
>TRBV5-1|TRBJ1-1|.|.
CASSSTAGNTEAFF
TGCGCCAGCTCCTCCACCGCGGGTAACACTGAAGCTTTCTTT
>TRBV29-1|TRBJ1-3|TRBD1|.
CSVGDRAGNTIYF
TGCAGCGTTGGGGACAGGGCTGGAAACACCATATATTTT
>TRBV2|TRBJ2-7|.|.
CASRRGSYEQYF
TGTGCCAGCAGGCGGGGCTCCTACGAGCAGTACTTC
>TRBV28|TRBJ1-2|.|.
CASTKPGLGYGYTF
TGTGCCAGCACCAAACCAGGGCTGGGCTATGGCTACACCTTC
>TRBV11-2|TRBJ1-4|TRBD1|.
CATGRGRGRSTNEKLFF
TGTGCCACCGGACGGGGCAGGGGGCGATCAACTAATGAAAAACTGTTTTTT
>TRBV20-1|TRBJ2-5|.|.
CSAGLVQTQYF
TGCAGTGCTGGCCTAGTCCAGACCCAGTACTTC
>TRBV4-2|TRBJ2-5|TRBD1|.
CASRNTGGGGETQYF
TGTGCCAGCAGAAACACAGGGGGTGGAGGAGAGACCCAGTACTTC
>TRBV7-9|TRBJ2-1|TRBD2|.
CASSLGLADNEQFF
TGTGCCAGCAGCTTAGGGCTAGCGGACAATGAGCAGTTCTTC
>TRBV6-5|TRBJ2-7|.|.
CASSYLGGAEGEQYF
TGTGCCAGCAGTTACTTAGGAGGGGCCGAGGGCGAGCAGTACTTC
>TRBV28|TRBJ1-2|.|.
CASSQTPTAYGYTF
TGTGCCAGCAGCCAGACACCGACCGCATATGGCTACACCTTC
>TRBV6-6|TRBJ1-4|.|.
CASSYFQGRTNEKLFF
TGTGCCAGCAGTTATTTCCAGGGGAGAACTAATGAAAAACTGTTTTTT
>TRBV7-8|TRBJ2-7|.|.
CASSLDGPSFLDRYEQYF
TGTGCCAGCAGCTTAGATGGGCCTAGCTTTCTGGATCGCTACGAGCAGTACTTC
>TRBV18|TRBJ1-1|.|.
CASSRAVNTEAFF
TGTGCCAGCTCACGGGCCGTGAACACTGAAGCTTTCTTT
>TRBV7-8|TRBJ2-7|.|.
CASSRYSRQEQYF
TGTGCCAGCAGCCGTTACTCACGACAGGAGCAGTACTTC
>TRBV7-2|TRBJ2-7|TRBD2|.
CASSLVGLAGDEQYF
TGTGCCAGCAGCTTAGTAGGGCTAGCGGGAGACGAGCAGTACTTC
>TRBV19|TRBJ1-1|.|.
CASRQGQALEAFF
TGTGCCAGTAGACAAGGACAAGCCCTAGAAGCTTTCTTT
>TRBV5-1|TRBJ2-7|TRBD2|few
CASSSGLADSYEQYF
TGCGCCAGCAGCTCGGGACTAGCGGACTCCTACGAGCAGTACTTC
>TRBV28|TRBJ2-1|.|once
CASTNPGRGPYNEQFF
TGTGCCAGCACAAATCCGGGGCGGGGACCCTACAATGAGCAGTTCTTC
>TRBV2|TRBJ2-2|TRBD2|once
CASGRRGGGPFGELFF
TGTGCCAGCGGACGTCGGGGGGGAGGGCCGTTCGGGGAGCTGTTTTTT
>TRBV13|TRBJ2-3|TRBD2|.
CASSLLAGLDTQYF
TGTGCCAGCAGCCTACTAGCGGGGTTAGATACGCAGTATTTT
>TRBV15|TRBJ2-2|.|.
CATSPQKGLATGELFF
TGTGCCACCAGCCCACAGAAGGGACTGGCCACCGGGGAGCTGTTTTTT
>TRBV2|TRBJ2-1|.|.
CASSDSGEGYNEQFF
TGTGCCAGCAGCGATAGCGGTGAGGGCTACAATGAGCAGTTCTTC
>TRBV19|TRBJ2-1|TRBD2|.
CASSIAERDNYEQFF
TGTGCCAGTAGTATAGCGGAGCGGGATAATTATGAGCAGTTCTTC
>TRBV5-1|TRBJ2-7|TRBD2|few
CASSLGTRYEQYF
TGCGCCAGCAGCCTTGGGACTAGGTACGAGCAGTACTTC
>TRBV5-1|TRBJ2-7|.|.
CASSLGASYEQYF
TGCGCCAGCAGCTTGGGTGCTAGCTACGAGCAGTACTTC
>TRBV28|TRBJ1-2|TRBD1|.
CASSFDRAYGYTF
TGTGCCAGCAGTTTCGACAGGGCCTATGGCTACACCTTC
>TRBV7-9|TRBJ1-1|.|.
CSSSLAGVEAFF
TGTTCCAGCAGCCTTGCAGGGGTTGAAGCTTTCTTT
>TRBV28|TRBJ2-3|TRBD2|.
CASSLSSGIDTQYF
TGTGCCAGCAGTTTGAGTAGCGGGATAGATACGCAGTATTTT
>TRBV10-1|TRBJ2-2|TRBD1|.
CASSEDRGRRGELFF
TGCGCCAGCAGTGAGGACAGGGGTCGCCGTGGGGAGCTGTTTTTT
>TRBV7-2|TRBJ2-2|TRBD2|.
CASSLDAGGRTGELFF
TGTGCCAGCAGCTTAGACGCGGGAGGGCGCACCGGGGAGCTGTTTTTT
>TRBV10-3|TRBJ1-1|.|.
CAISAATAVDTEAFF
TGTGCCATCAGTGCGGCAACAGCTGTTGACACTGAAGCTTTCTTT
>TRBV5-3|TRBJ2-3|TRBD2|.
CARSSNPGLAESSTDTQYF
TGTGCCAGAAGCTCCAACCCGGGACTAGCGGAATCTAGCACAGATACGCAGTATTTT
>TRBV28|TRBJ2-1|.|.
CASSRPADRTWDYNEQFF
TGTGCCAGCAGTCGACCAGCCGACAGAACCTGGGACTACAATGAGCAGTTCTTC
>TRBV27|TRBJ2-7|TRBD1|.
CASSLTGTGVREQYF
TGTGCCAGCAGCCTCACCGGGACAGGGGTACGGGAGCAGTACTTC
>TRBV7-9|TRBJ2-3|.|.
CASSTAVLSTDTQYF
TGTGCCAGCAGCACAGCGGTTCTTAGCACAGATACGCAGTATTTT
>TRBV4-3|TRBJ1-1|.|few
CASSQDSHEGATEAFF
TGCGCCAGCAGCCAAGATTCCCACGAGGGAGCCACTGAAGCTTTCTTT
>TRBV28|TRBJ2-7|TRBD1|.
CASSLGTGSNHEQYF
TGTGCCAGCAGTTTGGGGACAGGGTCCAACCACGAGCAGTACTTC
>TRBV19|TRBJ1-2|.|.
CASSIDRGGYTF
TGTGCCAGTAGTATAGATAGGGGCGGCTACACCTTC